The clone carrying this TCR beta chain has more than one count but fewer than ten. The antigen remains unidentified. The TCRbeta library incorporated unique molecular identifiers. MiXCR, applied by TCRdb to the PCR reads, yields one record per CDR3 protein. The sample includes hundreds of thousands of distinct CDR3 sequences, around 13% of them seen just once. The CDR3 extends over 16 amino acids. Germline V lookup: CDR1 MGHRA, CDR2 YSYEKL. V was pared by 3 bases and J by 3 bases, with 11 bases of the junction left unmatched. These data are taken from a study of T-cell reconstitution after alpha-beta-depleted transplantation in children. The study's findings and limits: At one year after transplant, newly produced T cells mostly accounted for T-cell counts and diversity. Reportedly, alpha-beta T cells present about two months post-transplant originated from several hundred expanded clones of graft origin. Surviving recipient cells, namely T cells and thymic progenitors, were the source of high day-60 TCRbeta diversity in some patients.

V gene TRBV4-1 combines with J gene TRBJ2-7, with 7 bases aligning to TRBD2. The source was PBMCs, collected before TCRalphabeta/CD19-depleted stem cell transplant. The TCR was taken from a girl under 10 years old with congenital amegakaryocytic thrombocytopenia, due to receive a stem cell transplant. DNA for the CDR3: TGCGCCAGCAGCCAGGAACCGGGACTATCTCTCTACGAGCAGTACTTC. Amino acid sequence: CASSQEPGLSLYEQYF.